This entry lists 27 T cell receptor beta chains sequenced from one sample in a study of control samples from healthy donors and cancer patients. Repertoires were generated with immunoSEQ multiplex PCR, while TCRdb's copy carries only in-frame clones and drops some. The table includes around 53,000 clones, approximately 83% detected once. The sequenced material came from PBMCs. The source of these receptors is a woman in her fifties or sixties with lung cancer.

V and J are TRBV4-1 and TRBJ1-4; the D is unclear. Germline assignment: CDR1 MGHRA and CDR2 YSYEKL. This CDR3 region has 15 residues. V was trimmed by 0 bases and J by 0 bases, leaving 5 bases between them. Written as DNA, the CDR3 is TGCGCCAGCAGCCAAGAGTCGGCAACTAATGAAAAACTGTTTTTT. Protein product: CASSQESATNEKLFF.

The chain is built from TRBV25-1 and TRBJ1-4; weak D call: TRBD1 (6 bases). Germline V lookup: CDR1 MGHDK, CDR2 SYGVNS. Trimming left V 2 bases short and J 6 bases short, with 13 bases between. This CDR3 contains 15 residues. The CDR3 nucleotides read TGTGCCAGCAGTGAAGGGGGGCAGGGCTATGAAAAACTGTTTTTT. Translating it yields CASSEGGQGYEKLFF.

In nucleotides, the CDR3 is TGCGCCAGCAGCCCGTCGACAGGGGGCACAGATACGCAGTATTTT. Protein: CASSPSTGGTDTQYF. This chain links TRBV5-1 with TRBJ2-3, with 8 positions matching TRBD1. Germline V gives CDR1 SGHRS, CDR2 YFSETQ. Trimming at V came to 4 bases and at J to 1 base, leaving 5 bases not matched to a gene. CDR3 size: 15 residues.

Worth noting for this clone: A junction end diverges from the germline sequence, so it may reflect a read error. The identical CDR3 is also encoded by other nucleotide sequences in the sample. The rearrangement joins TRBV28 to TRBJ1-2; D is unresolved. Germline CDR1 reads MDHEN; CDR2 reads SYDVKM. This CDR3 region has 15 residues. The CDR3 protein is CASSPPRRANYGYTF. CDR3 in DNA: TGTGCCAGCAGCCCCCCCCGACGGGCTAACTATGGTTACACCTTC.

The rearrangement links TRBV20-1 to TRBJ1-5; D perhaps matches TRBD1 (5 bases). Germline V lookup: CDR1 DFQATT, CDR2 SNEGSKA (reference sequence). With 3 bases removed from V and 3 bases from J, the gap between germline ends came to 15 bases. The CDR3 has 15 amino acids. The DNA of the CDR3 is TGCAGTGCTAGTTCTCCAGGGACTTTCAATCAGCCCCAGCATTTT. It encodes CSASSPGTFNQPQHF.

The rearrangement links TRBV5-6 to TRBJ1-2; D gene uncertain. There are 13 residues in the CDR3. The V end was cut by 4 bases, the J end by 4 bases, with 11 bases between. Germline CDR1 and CDR2: SGHDT and YYEEEE. The CDR3: CASSAYRGYGYTF. CDR3 DNA sequence: TGTGCCAGCAGCGCCTACCGCGGCTATGGCTACACCTTC.

The chain couples TRBV9 to TRBJ1-3; a possible D gene is TRBD1 (6 bases). The CDR3 extends over 16 amino acids. Germline V gene sequence: CDR1 SGDLS, CDR2 YYNGEE. Trimming took 4 bases from V and 0 from J, leaving 14 bases between them. CDR3 loop: CASSIQGPSSGNTIYF. As DNA, the CDR3 is TGTGCCAGCAGCATACAGGGCCCGAGCTCTGGAAACACCATATATTTT. Drawing the rest from reference TRBV9 and TRBJ1-3, the complete variable domain is DSGVTQTPKHLITATGQRVTLRCSPRSGDLSVYWYQQSLDQGLQFLIQYYNGEERAKGNILERFSAQQFPDLHSELNLSSLELGDSALYFCASSIQGPSSGNTIYFGEGSWLTVV.

The J gene is TRBJ2-6, the V gene TRBV5-1; no reliable D call. This CDR3 contains 16 residues. V was clipped by 4 bases and J by 0 bases, with 11 bases between them. Germline V gene data show CDR1 as SGHRS and CDR2 as YFSETQ. CDR3 in amino acids: CASSPIVLSGANVLTF. In DNA form, the CDR3 reads TGCGCCAGCAGCCCAATTGTTCTCTCTGGGGCCAACGTCCTGACTTTC.

This chain uses TRBV5-1 with TRBJ2-2, with 7 bases fitting TRBD1. The trim removed 5 bases at V and 1 base at J, leaving 14 bases unmatched. Germline loops: CDR1 SGHRS, CDR2 YFSETQ. CDR3 length equals 18 residues. The CDR3 reads CASSLRGTAILNTGELFF. DNA of the CDR3: TGCGCCAGCAGTCTAAGGGGGACAGCTATCCTGAACACCGGGGAGCTGTTTTTT.

The chain employs TRBV19 and TRBJ2-5; 13 bases map to TRBD2. The germline V gene encodes CDR1 LNHDA and CDR2 SQIVND (reference sequence). This CDR3 comprises 18 residues. With V trimmed by 1 base and J by 4 bases, 9 bases remained unmatched. CDR3 DNA sequence: TGTGCCAGTAGTATAGCTCCAAGGACTAGCGGGGGACGAGAGACCCAGTACTTC. Protein sequence: CASSIAPRTSGGRETQYF.

The CDR3 loop is CASTSKYEQYF. The CDR3 nucleotides read TGTGCCAGCACCAGCAAATACGAGCAGTACTTC. V is TRBV6-6 and J is TRBJ2-7; D remains ambiguous. The V end was cut by 7 bases, the J end by 4 bases, with 8 bases between. This CDR3 has 11 amino acids. The V gene's germline CDR1 is MNHNY and CDR2 SVGAGI (reference sequence).

The V gene is TRBV6-5, the J gene TRBJ1-5; D not certain. The V gene lost 10 bases and the J gene lost 0 bases, with 13 bases spanning the gap. Germline lookup yields CDR1 MNHEY and CDR2 SVGAGI. This CDR3 spans 14 amino acids. CDR3 loop: CANAVVPSNQPQHF. The CDR3 DNA sequence: TGTGCCAACGCAGTTGTACCTAGCAATCAGCCCCAGCATTTT.

V usage is TRBV3-1 (or the pseudogene TRBV3-2) and J usage is TRBJ2-5; 9 nucleotides match TRBD1. The V segment lost 4 bases and the J segment 1 base; nucleotides outside the gene matches: 1. This CDR3 is built from 14 residues. In germline, CDR1 is LGHDT, CDR2 YNNKEL (reference sequence). This chain's CDR3 is CASSPTGGQETQYF. The CDR3 DNA reads TGTGCCAGCAGCCCGACAGGGGGCCAAGAGACCCAGTACTTC.

The rearrangement uses TRBV6-5 and TRBJ2-1; the D gene is possibly TRBD1 (5 bases). In germline, CDR1 is MNHEY, CDR2 SVGAGI. This CDR3 region has 11 residues. The ends were cut back, 6 bases at V and 9 bases at J, with 9 bases in the middle. The CDR3 bases are TGTGCCAGCAGGGCTCAGGGTGAGCAGTTCTTC. Amino acid sequence: CASRAQGEQFF.

This CDR3 is CASSQGGGAPEAFF. The CDR3 DNA reads TGCGCCAGCAGCCAAGGAGGGGGTGCCCCTGAAGCTTTCTTT. This sequence joins TRBV4-1 and TRBJ1-1; perhaps TRBD1 as D (6 bases). This CDR3 contains 14 residues. Germline V gene data show CDR1 as MGHRA and CDR2 as YSYEKL. The V end lost 1 base, the J end lost 6 bases, and 12 bases lay between the germline ends.

The genes are TRBV7-9 and TRBJ1-2; D ambiguous. The CDR3 length is 15 residues. Germline assignment: CDR1 SEHNR and CDR2 FQNEAQ (reference sequence). Trimming removed 2 bases from V and 2 bases from J, with 12 bases in between. The CDR3 DNA reads TGTGCCAGCAGCTTACAAGTCGAACCAAACTATGGCTACACCTTC. It encodes CASSLQVEPNYGYTF.

The chain employs TRBV7-2 and TRBJ1-1; no clear D gene. V shed 3 bases and J shed 1 base, with 6 bases lying between them. CDR1 is SGHTA, CDR2 FQGNSA, per germline. This CDR3 comprises 13 residues. Written as DNA, the CDR3 is TGTGCCAGCAGCTTTAACGAGAACACTGAAGCTTTCTTT. It yields the protein CASSFNENTEAFF.

This clone showed up just once. The V gene is TRBV6-2 or TRBV6-3, the J gene TRBJ1-5; D gene ambiguous. Between the trimmed V and J ends, which lost 5 bases and 7 bases, there was a span of 12 bases. CDR1 and CDR2 from the germline V gene are MNHEY and SVGEGT. The CDR3 spans 13 residues. CDR3 protein: CASSRPTGQPQHF. CDR3 coding DNA: TGTGCCAGCAGTCGGCCCACGGGGCAGCCCCAGCATTTT.

This clone was detected only a few times. V and J are TRBV29-1 and TRBJ2-5; 9 positions agree with TRBD1. Germline CDR1 and CDR2: SQVTM and ANQGSEA. J was trimmed by 5 bases and V by 7 bases; bases with no gene match: 5. CDR3 length equals 12 residues. The CDR3 spells CSADRGMETQYF. CDR3 nucleotide sequence: TGCAGCGCCGACAGGGGGATGGAGACCCAGTACTTC.

The V and J genes are TRBV7-9 and TRBJ1-1, with no clear D. The V and J ends lost 3 bases and 0 bases respectively, with 17 bases between them. Germline values: CDR1 SEHNR, CDR2 FQNEAQ (reference sequence). This CDR3 is 17 amino acids long. In DNA form, the CDR3 reads TGTGCCAGCAGCTTTCCACTGGACGGCTCTATGAACACTGAAGCTTTCTTT. Amino acids: CASSFPLDGSMNTEAFF.

V and J are TRBV27 and TRBJ2-1; 10 bases are shared with TRBD2. Germline V gene sequence: CDR1 MNHEY, CDR2 SMNVEV (reference sequence). The ends lost 1 base at V and 12 bases at J; junction bases unmatched: 9. The CDR3 is 15 amino acids. CDR3 DNA: TGTGCCAGCAGTTTATGGGACACTAGCGGGGATCCGCAGTTCTTC. Translated, it gives CASSLWDTSGDPQFF.

This rearrangement joins TRBV4-1 to TRBJ1-1; 7 positions match TRBD1. The CDR3 length is 14 residues. Germline V gene lookup returns CDR1 MGHRA and CDR2 YSYEKL. Trimming took 1 base from V and 4 from J; bases not matched to a gene: 3. CDR3 in amino acids: CASSQGQGTTEAFF. In DNA form, the CDR3 reads TGCGCCAGCAGCCAAGGACAGGGAACCACTGAAGCTTTCTTT.

The table lists this clone with a few counts. V gene TRBV2 combines with J gene TRBJ1-2; no firm D call. Germline-derived CDR1 and CDR2 are SNHLY and FYNNEI. The CDR3 runs to 16 residues. Trimming removed 6 bases at V and 8 bases at J, with 25 bases between. The CDR3 DNA reads as TGTGCCAGCAGCCCAATGCCGGGCCGCCCTGTGATCGGCTACACCTTC. Translation: CASSPMPGRPVIGYTF.

The rearrangement uses TRBV10-3 and TRBJ1-1; 8 nucleotides agree with TRBD1. This CDR3 is 14 amino acids long. Germline CDR1 reads ENHRY; CDR2 reads SYGVKD. After removal of 4 bases from V and 3 bases from J, the junction contained 4 bases not matched to a gene. CDR3 bases: TGTGCCATCAGTGCGGACAGGGACGACACTGAAGCTTTCTTT. Protein: CAISADRDDTEAFF.

The V and J genes are TRBV6-6 and TRBJ2-5; a possible D gene is TRBD1 (5 bases). In germline, CDR1 is MNHNY, CDR2 SVGAGI (reference sequence). The CDR3 extends over 14 amino acids. V dropped 7 bases and J dropped 2 bases, with 14 bases sitting between them. The DNA for the CDR3 is TGTGCCAGCAATTTACGACAGACTCAAGAGACCCAGTACTTC. It specifies CASNLRQTQETQYF.

The table lists this clone with a count of one. The chain recombines TRBV9 with TRBJ1-4; no clear D. The germline CDR1 and CDR2 sequences are SGDLS and YYNGEE. This CDR3 comprises 16 residues. Trimming removed 3 bases from V and 0 bases from J, with 12 bases in between. CDR3 sequence reads: CASSARRGSTNEKLFF. DNA for the CDR3: TGTGCCAGCAGCGCGAGACGGGGTTCAACTAATGAAAAACTGTTTTTT.

CDR3 bases: TGTGCCAGCAAACGTCCGGGATCCATGAACACTGAAGCTTTCTTT. Protein: CASKRPGSMNTEAFF. This chain connects TRBV4-2 to TRBJ1-1; D unresolved. Germline V gives CDR1 LGHNA, CDR2 YNFKEQ. Between the trimmed V and J ends, which lost 7 bases and 0 bases, there was a span of 15 bases. The CDR3 totals 15 residues.